The 16 T cell receptor beta chains given below trace back to one sample, sequenced in a study of blood T cell repertoires in COVID-19. The repertoire was sequenced with immunoSEQ multiplex PCR; TCRdb's copy has only in-frame clones and lacks some. Of 98,000 or so clones listed, about 83% are singletons. The specimen was peripheral blood. The origin of the receptors is a woman between 70 and 85 years old with acute or convalescent COVID-19.

The V and J genes are TRBV2 and TRBJ2-2; D ambiguous. Trimming removed 5 bases from V and 2 bases from J, with 12 bases in between. Per germline, CDR1 SNHLY and CDR2 FYNNEI. This CDR3 spans 15 amino acids. This CDR3 reads CASSPPGRNTGELFF. The CDR3 DNA reads as TGTGCCAGCAGTCCGCCGGGTCGCAACACCGGGGAGCTGTTTTTT.

The rearrangement links TRBV28 to TRBJ1-2; 9 bases are shared with TRBD1. The CDR3 has 13 amino acids. V lost 5 bases, J lost 4 bases, and 2 bases stayed unmatched. The V gene's germline CDR1 is MDHEN and CDR2 SYDVKM. The CDR3 DNA is TGTGCCAGCAGTATGACAGGGGGCTATGGCTACACCTTC. Amino acid sequence: CASSMTGGYGYTF.

The chain joins TRBV28 to TRBJ2-7; TRBD1 is a possible D gene (5 bases). V lost 1 base and J lost 2, with 9 bases in between. The CDR3 totals 14 residues. Germline CDR1 and CDR2: MDHEN and SYDVKM. The CDR3, as DNA: TGTGCCAGCAGTTTATATGGGGCCCCCTACGAGCAGTACTTC. Amino acids: CASSLYGAPYEQYF.

This chain joins TRBV19 and TRBJ1-5; D call uncertain. With 9 bases removed from V and 1 base from J, the gap between germline ends came to 13 bases. Per the germline V gene, CDR1 is LNHDA and CDR2 is SQIVND (reference sequence). The CDR3 contains 14 residues. This CDR3 is CASCRSESNQPQHF. In DNA form, the CDR3 reads TGTGCCAGCTGTAGAAGTGAGAGCAATCAGCCCCAGCATTTT. The full variable domain, with the rest looked up from reference TRBV19 and TRBJ1-5, is DGGITQSPKYLFRKEGQNVTLSCEQNLNHDAMYWYRQDPGQGLRLIYYSQIVNDFQKGDIAEGYSVSREKKESFPLTVTSAQKNPTAFYLCASCRSESNQPQHFGDGTRLSIL.

The chain combines TRBV3-1 (or the pseudogene TRBV3-2) with TRBJ2-7; TRBD1 matches at 8 bases. The CDR3 is 18 amino acids. J was trimmed by 5 bases and V by 3 bases; bases with no gene match: 18. Germline V gene sequence: CDR1 LGHDT, CDR2 YNNKEL (reference sequence). For the CDR3, the DNA is TGTGCCAGCAGCCATGGTCGACAGGGGACGGGGCGATGGGACGAGCAGTACGTC. It is translated as CASSHGRQGTGRWDEQYV.

The chain combines TRBV10-1 with TRBJ1-1; D possibly corresponds to TRBD1 (6 bases). Germline V lookup: CDR1 WNHNN, CDR2 SYGVQD (reference sequence). Trimming left V 8 bases short and J 11 bases short, with 21 bases between. The CDR3 is 13 amino acids. CDR3 sequence reads: CASRCWTVKRAFF. CDR3 DNA sequence: TGCGCCAGCCGTTGTTGGACAGTTAAACGGGCTTTCTTT.

This chain connects TRBV6-4 to TRBJ1-2; the D is unclear. CDR3 length equals 12 residues. The V gene lost 2 bases and the J gene lost 10 bases, with 11 bases spanning the gap. CDR1 and CDR2 (germline): MRHNA, SNTAGT. CDR3 amino acids: CASSDGSVHYTF. The CDR3 region has the DNA TGTGCCAGCAGTGACGGTAGCGTCCACTACACCTTC.

The chain employs TRBV3-1 (or the pseudogene TRBV3-2) and TRBJ1-2; TRBD1 aligns across 8 bases. The CDR3 runs 14 residues. J gave up 6 bases and V 4 bases, and 7 bases lay outside the gene matches. Germline V gene sequence: CDR1 LGHDT, CDR2 YNNKEL (reference sequence). CDR3: CASSPGQGRNGYTF. The CDR3 DNA is TGTGCCAGCAGCCCTGGACAGGGCCGGAATGGCTACACCTTC.

V gene TRBV30 combines with J gene TRBJ1-6, with unresolved D. Germline lookup yields CDR1 GTSNPN and CDR2 SVGIG (reference sequence). The CDR3 totals 13 residues. V was trimmed by 0 bases and J by 3 bases, leaving 3 bases between them. The CDR3 DNA follows: TGTGCCTGGAGTGTGAGCTATAATTCACCCCTCCACTTT. Amino acid sequence: CAWSVSYNSPLHF.

The V call is TRBV30, the J call TRBJ1-2, with a tentative D call TRBD1 (6 bases). The CDR3 covers 16 residues. Germline V CDR1 and CDR2: GTSNPN, SVGIG (reference sequence). Trimming left V 1 base short and J 0 bases short, with 15 bases between. The CDR3 coding sequence is TGTGCCTGGAGTGCCCCAGGGGTGCAAGCTAACTATGGCTACACCTTC. It codes for CAWSAPGVQANYGYTF.

This clone has just a few counts. V is TRBV18 and J is TRBJ1-5, with a possible D match to TRBD1 (5 bases). This CDR3 spans 14 amino acids. V was cut by 3 bases and J by 3 bases, with 9 bases left in between. Germline CDR1 is KGHSH and CDR2 is LQKENI. CDR3 nucleotides: TGTGCCAGCTCACCTGGACACGACAATCAGCCCCAGCATTTT. Its protein is CASSPGHDNQPQHF.

The V and J genes are TRBV7-9 and TRBJ1-4, with 8 bases that match TRBD1. V lost 5 bases and J lost 5; bases outside the gene matches: 13. Germline V gene sequence: CDR1 SEHNR, CDR2 FQNEAQ (reference sequence). CDR3 length: 17 residues. The DNA of the CDR3 is TGTGCCAGCAGCCCCGTGACAGGGGTTAGAACAAATGAAAAACTGTTTTTT. Translated: CASSPVTGVRTNEKLFF.

V gene TRBV5-5 combines with J gene TRBJ2-7; no firm D call. The V and J ends lost 4 bases and 2 bases respectively, with 10 bases between them. Per the germline V gene, CDR1 is SGHKS and CDR2 is YYEKEE (reference sequence). The CDR3 loop spans 13 amino acids. The CDR3 DNA follows: TGTGCCAGCAGCCCCGGTCTTGCCTACGAGCAGTACTTC. Translating it yields CASSPGLAYEQYF.

This chain joins TRBV5-1 and TRBJ2-1; a weak D match, TRBD1 (5 bases). The V gene's germline CDR1 is SGHRS and CDR2 YFSETQ. The CDR3 is 15 amino acids. V lost 4 bases to trimming and J lost 5 bases, with 16 bases between them. CDR3 protein: CASSRDSSLHNEQFF. CDR3 coding DNA: TGCGCCAGCAGCAGAGACAGCTCTTTACACAATGAGCAGTTCTTC.

The V call is TRBV6-5, the J call TRBJ2-6; D is perhaps TRBD1 (5 bases). Looked up from germline, CDR1 is MNHEY and CDR2 is SVGAGI. This CDR3 has 15 amino acids. Trimming removed 4 bases at V and 2 bases at J, with 9 bases between. In DNA, the CDR3 is TGTGCCAGCAGTTTCTCGACAGCTGGGGCCAACGTCCTGACTTTC. Translated, it gives CASSFSTAGANVLTF.

CDR3: CASSISLGQGSTEAFF. The CDR3 bases are TGTGCCAGTAGTATATCCCTGGGTCAGGGGAGCACTGAAGCTTTCTTT. The chain recombines TRBV19 with TRBJ1-1, with D maybe TRBD1 (6 bases). CDR1 is LNHDA and CDR2 is SQIVND in the germline V gene (reference sequence). The CDR3 contains 16 residues. Trimming stripped 2 bases from V and 4 bases from J, with 17 bases between.